This T cell receptor (beta chain) derives from a study of Graves' ophthalmopathy and Graves' hyperthyroidism. Overall study findings and caveats: The model predicted ophthalmopathy progression with over 60% sensitivity and around 72% specificity.

This clonotype was observed many times. The target antigen is unknown. Amplification from RNA transcripts yielded the TCR beta CDR3 regions. The library came from an HTBI-primed first-round RT-PCR and a second-round multiplex PCR. TCRdb passed the multiplex PCR reads through MiXCR, listing each CDR3 protein once. The data hold some 1.1 million distinct CDR3 sequences, with roughly 35% observed a single time. Unmatched junction bases numbered 9, after V lost 6 bases and J lost 0 bases. From germline, CDR1 is ENHRY and CDR2 SYGVKD. The CDR3 is made up of 16 amino acids. This sequence originates from an adult man with Graves' hyperthyroidism. J is TRBJ2-7 and V is TRBV10-3; 9 bases line up with TRBD1. Input material: peripheral blood or thyroid tissue (not recorded which). The CDR3 loop is CAISAGPGQGSYEQYF. For the CDR3, the DNA is TGTGCCATCAGCGCCGGACCGGGACAGGGCTCCTACGAGCAGTACTTC.